This record concerns one T cell receptor (beta chain) sequence. The table came from immunoSEQ multiplex PCR; TCRdb's copy has only in-frame clones and leaves some out. This sample yields hundreds of thousands of clones, of which around 86% are seen a single time; 2% to 2.5% belongs to the top ten. These data originate in a study of blood T cell repertoires in COVID-19. Study in general: Material from acute and convalescent COVID-19 was sourced from the United States, Italy and Spain.

The TCR comes from a woman under 40 who had recovered from COVID-19. Material for sequencing was peripheral blood.

CDR3 in DNA: TGCGCCAGCACCTCAGCGGGAGGGAAACCCGTGACTTCCTACAATGAGCAGTTCTTC. Translated: CASTSAGGKPVTSYNEQFF. The chain recombines TRBV5-1 with TRBJ2-1, with TRBD2 matching over 10 bases. CDR1 SGHRS and CDR2 YFSETQ come from the germline V gene. This CDR3 has 19 residues. V dropped 6 bases and J dropped 1; count of bases not matched to a gene: 16.